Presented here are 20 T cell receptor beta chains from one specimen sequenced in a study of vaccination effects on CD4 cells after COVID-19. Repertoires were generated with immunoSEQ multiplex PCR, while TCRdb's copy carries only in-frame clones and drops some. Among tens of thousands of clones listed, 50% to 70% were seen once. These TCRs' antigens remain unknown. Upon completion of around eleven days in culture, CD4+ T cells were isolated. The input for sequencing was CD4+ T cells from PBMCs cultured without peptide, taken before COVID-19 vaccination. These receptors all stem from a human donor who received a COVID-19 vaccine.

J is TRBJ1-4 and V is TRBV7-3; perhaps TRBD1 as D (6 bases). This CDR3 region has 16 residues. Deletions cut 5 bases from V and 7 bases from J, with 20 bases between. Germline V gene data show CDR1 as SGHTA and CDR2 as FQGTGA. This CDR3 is CASSQGQGPGGEKLFF. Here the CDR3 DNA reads TGTGCCAGCAGCCAGGGGCAGGGGCCCGGCGGTGAAAAACTGTTTTTT.

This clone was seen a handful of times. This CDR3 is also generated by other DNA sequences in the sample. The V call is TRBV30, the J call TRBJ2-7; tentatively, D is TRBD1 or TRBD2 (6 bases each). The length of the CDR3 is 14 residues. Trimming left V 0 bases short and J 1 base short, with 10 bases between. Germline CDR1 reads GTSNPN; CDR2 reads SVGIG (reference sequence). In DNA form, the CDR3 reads TGTGCCTGGAGTGTAGGGGGGTCGTCCTACGAGCAGTACTTC. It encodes CAWSVGGSSYEQYF.

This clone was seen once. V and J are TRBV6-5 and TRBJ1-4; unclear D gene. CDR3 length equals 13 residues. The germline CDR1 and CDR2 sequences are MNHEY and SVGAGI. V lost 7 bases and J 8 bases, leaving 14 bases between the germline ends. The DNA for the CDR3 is TGTGCCAGCATCGCGGCACTGGGGGAAAAACTGTTTTTT. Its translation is CASIAALGEKLFF.

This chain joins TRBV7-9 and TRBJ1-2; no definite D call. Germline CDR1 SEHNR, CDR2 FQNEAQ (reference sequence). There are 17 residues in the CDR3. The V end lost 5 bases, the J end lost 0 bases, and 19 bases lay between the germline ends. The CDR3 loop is CASSPRPARDANYGYTF. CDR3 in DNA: TGTGCCAGCAGCCCCCGGCCCGCACGGGATGCTAACTATGGCTACACCTTC.

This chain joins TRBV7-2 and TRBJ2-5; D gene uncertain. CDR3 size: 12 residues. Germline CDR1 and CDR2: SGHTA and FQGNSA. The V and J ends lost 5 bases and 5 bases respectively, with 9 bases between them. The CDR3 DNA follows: TGTGCCAGCAGCAAACAAAAGGAGACCCAGTACTTC. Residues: CASSKQKETQYF.

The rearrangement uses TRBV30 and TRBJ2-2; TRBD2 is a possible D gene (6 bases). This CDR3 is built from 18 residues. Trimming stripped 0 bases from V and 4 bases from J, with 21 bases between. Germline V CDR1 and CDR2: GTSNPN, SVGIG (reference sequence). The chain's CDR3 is CAWSVRGSGEKITGELFF. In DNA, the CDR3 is TGTGCCTGGAGTGTACGCGGATCGGGGGAGAAGATCACCGGGGAGCTGTTTTTT.

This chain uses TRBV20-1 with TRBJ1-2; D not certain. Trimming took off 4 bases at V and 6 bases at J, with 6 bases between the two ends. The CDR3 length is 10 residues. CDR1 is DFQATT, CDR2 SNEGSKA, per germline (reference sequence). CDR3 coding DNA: TGCAGTGCTATTGCGAATGGCTACACCTTC. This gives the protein CSAIANGYTF.

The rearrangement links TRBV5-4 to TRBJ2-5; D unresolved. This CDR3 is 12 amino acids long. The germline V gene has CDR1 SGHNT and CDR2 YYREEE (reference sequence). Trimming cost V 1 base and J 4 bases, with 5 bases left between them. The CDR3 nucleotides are TGTGCCAGCAGCTTGAACAGAGAGACCCAGTACTTC. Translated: CASSLNRETQYF.

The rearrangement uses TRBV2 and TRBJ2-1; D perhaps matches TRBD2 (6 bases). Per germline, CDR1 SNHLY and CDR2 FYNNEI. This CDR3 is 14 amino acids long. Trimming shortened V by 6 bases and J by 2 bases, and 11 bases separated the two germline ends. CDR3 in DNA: TGTGCCAGCAGCCGACTAGGACCCTACAATGAGCAGTTCTTC. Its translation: CASSRLGPYNEQFF.

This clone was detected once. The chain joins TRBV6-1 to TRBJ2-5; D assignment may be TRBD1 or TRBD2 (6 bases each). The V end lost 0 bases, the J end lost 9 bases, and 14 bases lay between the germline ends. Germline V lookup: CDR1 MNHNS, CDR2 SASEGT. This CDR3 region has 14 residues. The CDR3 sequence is CASSEALAGEAQYF. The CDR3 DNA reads TGTGCCAGCAGTGAAGCGCTGGCAGGGGAGGCCCAGTACTTC.

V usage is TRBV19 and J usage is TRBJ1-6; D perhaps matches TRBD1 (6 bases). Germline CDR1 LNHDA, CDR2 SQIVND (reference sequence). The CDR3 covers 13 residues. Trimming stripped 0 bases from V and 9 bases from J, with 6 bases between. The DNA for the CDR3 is TGTGCCAGTAGTATAGAACAGGGTTCACCCCTCCACTTT. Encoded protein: CASSIEQGSPLHF.

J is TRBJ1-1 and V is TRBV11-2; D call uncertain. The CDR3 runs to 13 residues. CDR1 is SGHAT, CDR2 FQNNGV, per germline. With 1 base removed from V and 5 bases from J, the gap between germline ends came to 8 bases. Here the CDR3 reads CASSLVAGTEAFF. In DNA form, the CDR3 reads TGTGCCAGCAGCTTAGTGGCGGGAACTGAAGCTTTCTTT.

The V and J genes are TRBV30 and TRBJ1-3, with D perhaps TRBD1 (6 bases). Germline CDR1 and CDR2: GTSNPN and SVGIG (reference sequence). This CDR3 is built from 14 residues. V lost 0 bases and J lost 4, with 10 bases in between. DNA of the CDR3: TGTGCCTGGAGTGTCGGGACAAGGGGAAACACCATATATTTT. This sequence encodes CAWSVGTRGNTIYF.

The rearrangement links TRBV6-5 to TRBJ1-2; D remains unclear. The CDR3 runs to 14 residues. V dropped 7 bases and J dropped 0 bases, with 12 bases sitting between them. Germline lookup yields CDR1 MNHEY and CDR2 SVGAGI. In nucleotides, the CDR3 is TGTGCCAGCAATATCGGCCGTTCTAACTATGGCTACACCTTC. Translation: CASNIGRSNYGYTF.

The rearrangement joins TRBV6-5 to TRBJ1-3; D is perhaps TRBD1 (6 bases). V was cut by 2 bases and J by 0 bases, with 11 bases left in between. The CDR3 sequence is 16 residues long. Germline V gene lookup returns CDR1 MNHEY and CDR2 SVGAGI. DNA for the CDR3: TGTGCCAGCAGTTACGGAAGGGGGATCTCTGGAAACACCATATATTTT. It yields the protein CASSYGRGISGNTIYF.

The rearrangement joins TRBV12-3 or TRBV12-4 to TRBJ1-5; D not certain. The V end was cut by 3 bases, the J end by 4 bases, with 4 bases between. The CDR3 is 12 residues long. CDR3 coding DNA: TGTGCCAGCAGTTTGGGGAATCAGCCCCAGCATTTT. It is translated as CASSLGNQPQHF.

The CDR3 DNA reads TGTGCCAGCAGTGAAGCCTCGGGGCAGGGGGCAGAGCAGCAGTACTTC. It yields the protein CASSEASGQGAEQQYF. The rearrangement uses TRBV6-1 and TRBJ2-7; 8 bases match TRBD1. The ends lost 0 bases at V and 8 bases at J; junction bases unmatched: 12. The germline V gene has CDR1 MNHNS and CDR2 SASEGT. The length of the CDR3 is 16 residues.

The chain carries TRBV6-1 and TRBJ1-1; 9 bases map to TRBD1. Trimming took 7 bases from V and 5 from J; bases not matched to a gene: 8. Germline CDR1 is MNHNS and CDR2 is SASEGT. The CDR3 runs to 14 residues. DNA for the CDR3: TGTGCCAGCACCCGAGACAGGGGGGGGACTGAAGCTTTCTTT. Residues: CASTRDRGGTEAFF.

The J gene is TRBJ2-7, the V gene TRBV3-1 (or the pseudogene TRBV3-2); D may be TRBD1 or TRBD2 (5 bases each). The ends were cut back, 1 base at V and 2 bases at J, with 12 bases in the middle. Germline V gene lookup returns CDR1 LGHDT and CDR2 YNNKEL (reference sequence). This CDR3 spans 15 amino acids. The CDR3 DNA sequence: TGTGCCAGCAGCCAAGCGGTGGGGGTCGCCTACGAGCAGTACTTC. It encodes CASSQAVGVAYEQYF.

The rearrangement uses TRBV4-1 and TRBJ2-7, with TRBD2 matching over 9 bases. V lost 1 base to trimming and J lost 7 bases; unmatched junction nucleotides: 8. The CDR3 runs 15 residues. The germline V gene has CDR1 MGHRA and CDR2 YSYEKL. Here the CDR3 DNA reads TGCGCCAGCAGCCAAGGTAATAGCGGGAGTAAAGAGCAGTACTTC. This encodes CASSQGNSGSKEQYF.